The entry below gives a single TCR beta chain sequence along with its context. These data come from a study of CD8+ T cells in alopecia areata. The V gene lost 6 bases and the J gene lost 10 bases, with 13 bases spanning the gap. Germline V gene sequence: CDR1 MNHEY, CDR2 SVGAGI. There are 12 residues in the CDR3. RNA was extracted and reverse transcribed into cDNA as the sequencing template. Here immunoSEQ multiplex PCR was the method, and the copy in TCRdb shows in-frame clones only, minus some. The repertoire holds 110,000 to 150,000 clones, with 45% to 60% as singletons. Treatment meaning: oral pan-JAK inhibitor, 5-10 mg twice daily.

The sample consisted of CD8+ T cells sorted from blood, taken at week 4, from a patient treated with tofacitinib. This rearrangement joins TRBV6-5 to TRBJ2-1, with a weak D call TRBD2 (6 bases). The receptor was derived from a human donor with alopecia areata. CDR3 in amino acids: CASRTSLAEQFF. The CDR3 DNA follows: TGTGCCAGCAGGACTAGTCTAGCCGAGCAGTTCTTC.